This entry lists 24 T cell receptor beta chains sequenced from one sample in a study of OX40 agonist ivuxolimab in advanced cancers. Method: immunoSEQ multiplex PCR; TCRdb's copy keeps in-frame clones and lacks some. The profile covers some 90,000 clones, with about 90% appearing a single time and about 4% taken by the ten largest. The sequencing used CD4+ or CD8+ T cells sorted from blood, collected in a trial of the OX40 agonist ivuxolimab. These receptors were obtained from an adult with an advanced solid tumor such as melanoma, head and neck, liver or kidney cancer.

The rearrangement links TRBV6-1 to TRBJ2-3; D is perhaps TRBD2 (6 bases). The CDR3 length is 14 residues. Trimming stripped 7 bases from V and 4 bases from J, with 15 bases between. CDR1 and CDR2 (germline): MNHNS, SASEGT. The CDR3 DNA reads TGTGCCAGCAAAATATATAGCGGCCCAGATACGCAGTATTTT. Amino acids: CASKIYSGPDTQYF.

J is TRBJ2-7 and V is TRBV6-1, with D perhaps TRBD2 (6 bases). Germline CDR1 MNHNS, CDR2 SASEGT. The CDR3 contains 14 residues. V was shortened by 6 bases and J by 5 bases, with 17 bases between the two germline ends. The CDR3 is CASSQREGGDEQYF. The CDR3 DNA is TGTGCCAGCAGCCAAAGAGAGGGAGGCGACGAGCAGTACTTC.

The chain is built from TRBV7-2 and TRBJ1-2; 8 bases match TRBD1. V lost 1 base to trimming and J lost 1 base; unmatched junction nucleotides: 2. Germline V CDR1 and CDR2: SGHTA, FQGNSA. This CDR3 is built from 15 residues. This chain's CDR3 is CASSLDRGINYGYTF. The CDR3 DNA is TGTGCCAGCAGCTTAGACAGGGGGATTAACTATGGCTACACCTTC. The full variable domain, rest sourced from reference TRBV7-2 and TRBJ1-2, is GAGVSQSPSNKVTEKGKDVELRCDPISGHTALYWYRQSLGQGLEFLIYFQGNSAPDKSGLPSDRFSAERTGGSVSTLTIQRTQQEDSAVYLCASSLDRGINYGYTFGSGTRLTVV.

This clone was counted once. CDR3 nucleotide sequence: TGTGCCAGCACATGGAGATTGAACACTGAAGCTTTCTTT. Amino acid sequence: CASTWRLNTEAFF. This chain links TRBV6-1 with TRBJ1-1; D ambiguous. This CDR3 comprises 13 residues. Germline loops: CDR1 MNHNS, CDR2 SASEGT. Trimming pared 7 bases from V and 0 bases from J, leaving 9 bases between.

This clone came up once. Here the CDR3 DNA reads TGTGCCAGTGGAGGTCCCGGGACAGCGAATCAGCCCCAGCATTTT. This sequence encodes CASGGPGTANQPQHF. The chain uses TRBV19 and TRBJ1-5; 7 bases agree with TRBD1. Germline CDR1 LNHDA, CDR2 SQIVND (reference sequence). V was clipped by 8 bases and J by 4 bases; unmatched bases: 11. The CDR3 consists of 15 residues.

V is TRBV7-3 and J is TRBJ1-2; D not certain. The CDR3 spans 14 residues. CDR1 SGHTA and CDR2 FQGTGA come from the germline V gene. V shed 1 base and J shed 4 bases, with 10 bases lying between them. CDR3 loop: CASSLNAGSYGYTF. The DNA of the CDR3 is TGTGCCAGCAGCTTAAACGCGGGCTCCTATGGCTACACCTTC.

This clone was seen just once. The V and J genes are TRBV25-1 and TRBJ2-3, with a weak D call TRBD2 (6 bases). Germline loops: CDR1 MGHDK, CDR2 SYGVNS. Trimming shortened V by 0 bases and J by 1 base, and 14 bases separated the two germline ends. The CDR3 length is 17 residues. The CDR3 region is CASSEYKPGAGTDTQYF. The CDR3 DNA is TGTGCCAGCAGTGAATATAAGCCGGGAGCAGGCACAGATACGCAGTATTTT.

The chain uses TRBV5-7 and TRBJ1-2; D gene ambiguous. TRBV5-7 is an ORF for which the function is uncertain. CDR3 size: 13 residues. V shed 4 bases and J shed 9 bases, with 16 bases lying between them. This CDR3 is CASSPVGRTSYTF. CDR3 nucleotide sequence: TGTGCCAGCAGCCCTGTCGGGAGGACTAGCTACACCTTC.

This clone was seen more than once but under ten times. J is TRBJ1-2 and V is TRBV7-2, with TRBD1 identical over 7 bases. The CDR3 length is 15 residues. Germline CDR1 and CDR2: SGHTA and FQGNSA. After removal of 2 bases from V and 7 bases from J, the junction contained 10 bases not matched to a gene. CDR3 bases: TGTGCCAGCAGCTTACCTACAGGGGTGGTAGCTGGCTACACCTTC. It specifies CASSLPTGVVAGYTF.

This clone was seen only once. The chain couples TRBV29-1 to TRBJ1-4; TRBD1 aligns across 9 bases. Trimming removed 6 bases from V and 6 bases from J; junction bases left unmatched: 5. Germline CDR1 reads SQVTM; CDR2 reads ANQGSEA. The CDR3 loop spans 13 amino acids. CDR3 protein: CSVITGGDEKLFF. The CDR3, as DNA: TGCAGCGTCATAACAGGGGGCGATGAAAAACTGTTTTTT.

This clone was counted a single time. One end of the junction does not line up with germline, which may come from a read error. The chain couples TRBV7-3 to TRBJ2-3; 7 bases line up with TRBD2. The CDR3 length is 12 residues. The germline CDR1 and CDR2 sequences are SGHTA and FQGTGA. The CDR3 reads CASSSGLDSQYF. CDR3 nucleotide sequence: TGTGCCAGCAGCTCCGGACTAGATTCGCAGTATTTT.

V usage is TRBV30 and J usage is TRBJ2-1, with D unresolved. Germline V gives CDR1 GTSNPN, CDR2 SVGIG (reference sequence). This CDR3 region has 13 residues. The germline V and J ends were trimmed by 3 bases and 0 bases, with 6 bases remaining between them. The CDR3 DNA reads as TGTGCCTGGAGGGGGAACTCCTACAATGAGCAGTTCTTC. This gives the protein CAWRGNSYNEQFF.

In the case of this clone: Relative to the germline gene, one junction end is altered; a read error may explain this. This CDR3 is CVSSRDRVAEAFF. The CDR3 DNA is TGTGTCAGCAGCCGTGACAGGGTGGCTGAAGCTTTCTTT. The chain uses TRBV5-6 and TRBJ1-1, with 7 bases aligning to TRBD1. This CDR3 has 13 residues. CDR1 is SGHDT, CDR2 YYEEEE, per germline.

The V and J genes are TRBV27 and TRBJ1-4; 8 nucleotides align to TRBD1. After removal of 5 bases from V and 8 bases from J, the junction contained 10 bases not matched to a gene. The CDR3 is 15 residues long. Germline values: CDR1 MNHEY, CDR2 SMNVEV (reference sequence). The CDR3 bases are TGTGCCAGCAGTACGATAGACAGGGGAGGGGAAAAACTGTTTTTT. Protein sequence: CASSTIDRGGEKLFF.

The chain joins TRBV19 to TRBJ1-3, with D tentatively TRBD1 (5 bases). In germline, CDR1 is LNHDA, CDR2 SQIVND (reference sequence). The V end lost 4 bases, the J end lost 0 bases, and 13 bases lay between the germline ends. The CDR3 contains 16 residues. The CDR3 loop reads CASSTYRWSSGNTIYF. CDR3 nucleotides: TGTGCCAGTAGTACATACAGGTGGAGCTCTGGAAACACCATATATTTT.

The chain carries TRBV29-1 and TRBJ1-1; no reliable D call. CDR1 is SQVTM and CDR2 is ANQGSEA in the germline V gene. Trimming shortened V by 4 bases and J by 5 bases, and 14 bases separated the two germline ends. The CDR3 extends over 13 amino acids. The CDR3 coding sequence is TGCAGCGTTGGAGCAGTCCTGTCGACTGAAGCTTTCTTT. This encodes CSVGAVLSTEAFF.

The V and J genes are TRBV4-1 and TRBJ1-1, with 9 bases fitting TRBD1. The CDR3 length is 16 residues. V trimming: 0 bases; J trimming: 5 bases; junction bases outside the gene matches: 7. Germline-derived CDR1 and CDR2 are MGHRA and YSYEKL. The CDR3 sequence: CASSQEQGARGTEAFF. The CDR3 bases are TGCGCCAGCAGCCAAGAACAGGGGGCGCGGGGAACTGAAGCTTTCTTT.

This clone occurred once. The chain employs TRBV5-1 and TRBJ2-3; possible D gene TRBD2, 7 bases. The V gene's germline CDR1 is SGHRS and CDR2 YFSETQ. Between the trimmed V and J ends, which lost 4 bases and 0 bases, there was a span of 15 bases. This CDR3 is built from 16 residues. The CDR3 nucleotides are TGCGCCAGCAGCGGGGGCGGGGGCGTCAGCACAGATACGCAGTATTTT. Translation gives CASSGGGGVSTDTQYF.

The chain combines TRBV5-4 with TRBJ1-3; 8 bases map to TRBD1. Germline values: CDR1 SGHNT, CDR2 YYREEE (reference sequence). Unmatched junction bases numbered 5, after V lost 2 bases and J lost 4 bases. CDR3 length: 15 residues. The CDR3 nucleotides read TGTGCCAGCAGCTTCCCGACAGGGGCAGGAAACACCATATATTTT. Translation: CASSFPTGAGNTIYF.

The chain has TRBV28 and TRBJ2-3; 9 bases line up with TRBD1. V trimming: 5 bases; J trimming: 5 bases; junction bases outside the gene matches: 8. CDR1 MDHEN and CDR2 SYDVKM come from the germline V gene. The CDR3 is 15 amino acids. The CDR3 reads CASSARDREVDTQYF. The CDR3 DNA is TGTGCCAGCAGTGCCCGGGACAGGGAAGTAGATACGCAGTATTTT.

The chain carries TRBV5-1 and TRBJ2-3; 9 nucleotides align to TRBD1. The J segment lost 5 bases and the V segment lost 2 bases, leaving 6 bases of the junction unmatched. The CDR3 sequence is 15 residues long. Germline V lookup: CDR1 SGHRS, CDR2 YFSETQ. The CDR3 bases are TGCGCCAGCAGCTTACAGGGGGCAGGTATAGATACGCAGTATTTT. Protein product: CASSLQGAGIDTQYF. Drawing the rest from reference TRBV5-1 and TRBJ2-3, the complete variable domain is KAGVTQTPRYLIKTRGQQVTLSCSPISGHRSVSWYQQTPGQGLQFLFEYFSETQRNKGNFPGRFSGRQFSNSRSEMNVSTLELGDSALYLCASSLQGAGIDTQYFGPGTRLTVL.

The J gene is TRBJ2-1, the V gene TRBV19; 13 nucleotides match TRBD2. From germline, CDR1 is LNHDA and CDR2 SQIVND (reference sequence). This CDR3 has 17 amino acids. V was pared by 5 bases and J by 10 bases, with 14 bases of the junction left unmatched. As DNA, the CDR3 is TGTGCCAGTAGTTCTCATCATCCGGGACTAGCGGGACGGGAGCAGTTCTTC. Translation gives CASSSHHPGLAGREQFF.

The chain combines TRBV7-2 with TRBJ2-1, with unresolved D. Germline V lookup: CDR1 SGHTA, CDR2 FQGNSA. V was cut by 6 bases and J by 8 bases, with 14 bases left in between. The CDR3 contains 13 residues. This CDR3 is CASRPLGKDEQFF. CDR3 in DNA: TGTGCCAGCAGGCCTCTCGGTAAGGATGAGCAGTTCTTC.

The DNA of the CDR3 is TGCGCCAGCAGCCCTCGTTTAGCGGGGACCCACAATGAGCAGTTCTTC. Protein product: CASSPRLAGTHNEQFF. The V and J genes are TRBV5-1 and TRBJ2-1; 8 bases agree with TRBD2. V shed 4 bases, J shed 5 bases, and the junction held 11 bases outside the gene matches. Per the germline V gene, CDR1 is SGHRS and CDR2 is YFSETQ. The CDR3 is 16 residues long.